This is a list of T cell receptor beta chains from one sample in a study of early stage breast cancer tumors. Measured with immunoSEQ multiplex PCR; TCRdb has only the in-frame clones, and not every one. The data hold about 3,300 clones, with 64% observed a single time. What was sequenced was breast tumor tissue. The receptors were sampled from a person aged 40-50 years with breast cancer. Both conserved end residues are trimmed from each CDR3. A D gene is named only where the DNA matches it firmly.

CDR3: ASSIGDSKLIYEQY
D: -
V: TRBV19
J: TRBJ2-7

CDR3: ASSSRTRGLSGNTIY
D: -
V: TRBV7-8
J: TRBJ1-3

CDR3: ASSVGGQGTDTQY
D: -
V: TRBV6-4
J: TRBJ2-3

CDR3: ASSRGDGDNEQF
D: -
V: TRBV2
J: TRBJ2-1

CDR3: ASSLGPGRY
D: -
V: TRBV28
J: TRBJ2-3

CDR3: ASREDWWNYGYT
D: -
V: TRBV5-1
J: TRBJ1-2

CDR3: ASSEIRAGRNEQF
D: -
V: TRBV6-1
J: TRBJ2-1

CDR3: ASSLDSGAGANVLT
D: -
V: TRBV5-1
J: TRBJ2-6

CDR3: ASSLGQSYEQY
D: -
V: TRBV5-1
J: TRBJ2-7

CDR3: ASSGRVSGVETQY
D: TRBD2
V: TRBV5-6
J: TRBJ2-5

CDR3: ASSYEASGRQY
D: TRBD2
V: TRBV6-6
J: TRBJ2-7

CDR3: ASSPDFYEQY
D: -
V: TRBV4-2
J: TRBJ2-7

CDR3: ASSLAGGDYGYT
D: -
V: TRBV5-1
J: TRBJ1-2

CDR3: ASSGSGGGMETQY
D: TRBD2
V: TRBV9
J: TRBJ2-5

CDR3: ASSSAESYEQY
D: -
V: TRBV27
J: TRBJ2-7

CDR3: ASSQEGTSGSRNEQF
D: TRBD2
V: TRBV4-2
J: TRBJ2-1

CDR3: SVEDPPAGYT
D: -
V: TRBV29-1
J: TRBJ1-2

CDR3: ASSKTTSNQPQH
D: -
V: TRBV28
J: TRBJ1-5

CDR3: ASSLVLNTGELF
D: -
V: TRBV5-5
J: TRBJ2-2

CDR3: ASSLGRGRNEQF
D: -
V: TRBV7-8
J: TRBJ2-1

CDR3: ASSGGTDEQF
D: -
V: TRBV2
J: TRBJ2-1

CDR3: SARDGPGYT
D: -
V: TRBV20-1
J: TRBJ1-2

CDR3: ASSPLREGAKTQY
D: -
V: TRBV27
J: TRBJ2-5

CDR3: ASSFAGSGELF
D: -
V: TRBV7-9
J: TRBJ2-2

CDR3: SAPGTHGYT
D: -
V: TRBV20-1
J: TRBJ1-2

CDR3: ASTWTSGRNEQF
D: TRBD2
V: TRBV2
J: TRBJ2-1

CDR3: ASSLSGGRRTGELF
D: TRBD2
V: TRBV27
J: TRBJ2-2

CDR3: ASSPGTHYDEQF
D: -
V: TRBV6-4
J: TRBJ2-1

CDR3: ASSPEAGSDYGYT
D: -
V: TRBV18
J: TRBJ1-2

CDR3: ASSQDRRAFYGYT
D: -
V: TRBV4-1
J: TRBJ1-2

CDR3: ASSLGHSETQY
D: -
V: TRBV5-5
J: TRBJ2-5

CDR3: ASSIGLAGGSAYNEQF
D: TRBD2
V: TRBV13
J: TRBJ2-1

CDR3: ASSLDPGTKGNTIY
D: -
V: TRBV7-2
J: TRBJ1-3

CDR3: ASSLASVYEQY
D: -
V: TRBV11-2
J: TRBJ2-7

CDR3: ASSLDLRGRAKDTQY
D: -
V: TRBV5-1
J: TRBJ2-3